The 15 T cell receptor beta chains in this list originate from one sample, sequenced in a study of T cells in Graves' hyperthyroidism and ophthalmopathy. What was amplified from RNA transcripts were TCR beta CDR3 regions. Initially, a first-round RT-PCR of the TCR CDR3 employed the HTBI primer set. TCRdb independently ran MiXCR on the multiplex PCR reads; one entry per CDR3 protein. The sample has 350,000 to 400,000 distinct CDR3 sequences; 19% are singletons. The sample comprised blood. All receptors derive from a woman aged 18-30 years with Graves' hyperthyroidism.

This clonotype was picked up many times. No DNA is shown, since the ends of the CDR3 on it are uncertain; the CDR3 is the one TCRdb lists. The gene calls are TRBV12-3 or TRBV12-4 and TRBJ1-2. The length of the CDR3 is 12 amino acids, counting both ends. The CDR3 sequence: CASSRDVGPGTF.

This clonotype was observed many times. The chain carries TRBV6-1 and TRBJ2-7, with 9 bases matching TRBD1. J gave up 3 bases and V 2 bases, and 14 bases lay outside the gene matches. From germline, CDR1 is MNHNS and CDR2 SASEGT. This CDR3 contains 18 residues. The CDR3 loop is CASSERDRVLGKIYEQYF. The CDR3 DNA follows: TGTGCCAGCAGTGAAAGGGACAGGGTCCTTGGAAAGATCTACGAGCAGTACTTC.

This clonotype was found many times. V usage is TRBV6-5 and J usage is TRBJ2-2; possibly TRBD2 for D (6 bases). The V end lost 8 bases, the J end lost 3 bases, and 10 bases lay between the germline ends. This CDR3 has 13 amino acids. Germline V lookup: CDR1 MNHEY, CDR2 SVGAGI. Here the CDR3 reads CASSREDTGELFF. Written as DNA, the CDR3 is TGTGCCAGCTCCAGGGAGGACACCGGGGAGCTGTTTTTT.

This clonotype was observed once. The chain employs TRBV28 and TRBJ2-7; 13 bases map to TRBD2. The V and J ends lost 5 bases and 2 bases, in that order; junction bases with no gene match: 6. Per the germline V gene, CDR1 is MDHEN and CDR2 is SYDVKM. The CDR3 covers 16 residues. DNA of the CDR3: TGTGCCAGCAGTCCACTACTAGCGGGAGGGCCCTACGAGCAGTACTTC. Translated, it gives CASSPLLAGGPYEQYF.

This clonotype has ten or more counts. The chain is built from TRBV6-2 or TRBV6-3 and TRBJ1-1; D remains ambiguous. The CDR3 contains 18 residues. Germline CDR1 MNHEY, CDR2 SVGEGT. V shed 7 bases and J shed 4 bases, with 28 bases lying between them. The CDR3 here is CASKYVVGQRDFRTEAFF. The CDR3 DNA reads as TGTGCCAGCAAATACGTTGTAGGGCAGAGGGATTTCCGCACTGAAGCTTTCTTT.

The sample holds many counts of this clonotype. This chain connects TRBV28 to TRBJ2-5; D possibly corresponds to TRBD2 (6 bases). CDR1 is MDHEN, CDR2 SYDVKM, per germline. The CDR3 is 14 residues long. Trimming pared 5 bases from V and 7 bases from J, leaving 17 bases between. Here the CDR3 reads CASSRSGTGSTQYF. Written as DNA, the CDR3 is TGTGCCAGCAGTCGCTCCGGGACTGGTTCGACCCAGTACTTC.

J is TRBJ2-2 and V is TRBV6-1, with TRBD1 identical over 8 bases. V lost 5 bases to trimming and J lost 7 bases; unmatched junction nucleotides: 9. CDR3 size: 15 residues. Germline V gene data show CDR1 as MNHNS and CDR2 as SASEGT. The CDR3, as DNA: TGTGCCAGCAGTACCACAGGGGGGAGAGGCGGGGAGCTGTTTTTT. This encodes CASSTTGGRGGELFF.

This clonotype was counted ten times or more. The chain joins TRBV29-1 to TRBJ2-7; unclear D gene. The CDR3 has 14 residues. CDR1 is SQVTM, CDR2 ANQGSEA, per germline. V gave up 4 bases and J gave up 4 bases, with 17 bases separating them. CDR3 in DNA: TGCAGCGTTGCCGGCTCCGCGGATATGTACGAGCAGTACTTC. Protein sequence: CSVAGSADMYEQYF.

This clonotype was found many times. The chain employs TRBV5-6 and TRBJ1-2; D perhaps matches TRBD1 (5 bases). With 0 bases removed from V and 2 bases from J, the gap between germline ends came to 11 bases. The CDR3 covers 15 residues. Germline CDR1 is SGHDT and CDR2 is YYEEEE. The CDR3 protein is CASSLGPGRNYGYTF. The CDR3 DNA reads TGTGCCAGCAGCTTGGGGCCGGGGCGAAACTATGGCTACACCTTC.

This clonotype was picked up many times. V usage is TRBV20-1 and J usage is TRBJ1-2; D ambiguous. Deletions cut 5 bases from V and 8 bases from J, with 18 bases between. The length of the CDR3 is 13 residues. CDR1 is DFQATT and CDR2 is SNEGSKA in the germline V gene (reference sequence). CDR3 sequence: CSAPQSGGKGYTF. CDR3 coding DNA: TGCAGTGCTCCCCAGAGTGGAGGGAAGGGCTACACCTTC.

Ten or more counts support this clonotype. The V gene is TRBV20-1, the J gene TRBJ1-2; D uncertain. The CDR3 runs 12 residues. The V end lost 6 bases, the J end lost 7 bases, and 15 bases lay between the germline ends. The germline CDR1 and CDR2 sequences are DFQATT and SNEGSKA (reference sequence). This CDR3 is CSAVSHSFGYTF. CDR3 coding DNA: TGCAGTGCCGTTTCGCATTCTTTTGGCTACACCTTC.

The chain combines TRBV7-8 with TRBJ1-5; no clear D gene. The V and J ends lost 3 bases and 0 bases respectively, with 9 bases between them. This CDR3 has 15 residues. Germline CDR1 is SGHVS and CDR2 is FQNEAQ. CDR3 loop: CASSFGQVSNQPQHF. CDR3 nucleotides: TGTGCCAGCAGCTTTGGTCAGGTTAGCAATCAGCCCCAGCATTTT.

The gene calls are TRBV25-1 and TRBJ2-7; the match to TRBD2 covers 9 bases. This CDR3 comprises 15 residues. V lost 8 bases and J lost 3; bases outside the gene matches: 11. Germline CDR1 and CDR2: MGHDK and SYGVNS. CDR3 coding DNA: TGTGCCAGCGCCGACTCTAGCGGGGCTCACTACGAGCAGTACTTC. Its protein product is CASADSSGAHYEQYF.

In its sample, this clonotype was seen many times. The gene calls are TRBV12-3 or TRBV12-4 and TRBJ2-5; TRBD2 matches at 8 bases. The CDR3 spans 15 residues. The ends lost 3 bases at V and 2 bases at J; junction bases unmatched: 5. DNA for the CDR3: TGTGCCAGCAGTTTGCGCGGGGGGACTCAAGAGACCCAGTACTTC. This encodes CASSLRGGTQETQYF.

This clonotype was counted a few times. A single base separates this from a much larger clone, so it may be a read error. The chain couples TRBV11-2 to TRBJ2-1; TRBD2 matches 9 bases. This CDR3 comprises 18 residues. From germline, CDR1 is SGHAT and CDR2 FQNNGV. The DNA of the CDR3 is TGTGCCAGCAGCTTTGTACTAGCGGGTCTAGGGGGGGACAATGAGAAGTTCTTC. It specifies CASSFVLAGLGGDNEKFF.